This T cell receptor (beta chain) was sequenced for a study of T cell changes during pregnancy in multiple sclerosis. This CDR3 contains 14 residues. Germline CDR1 is ENHRY and CDR2 is SYGVKD. J gave up 6 bases and V 4 bases, and 4 bases lay outside the gene matches. TCRdb's copy holds only in-frame clones and misses some; the assay was immunoSEQ multiplex PCR. There are about 30,000 clones in the sample; 80% to 90% occur only once, and 6.5% to 8.5% lies in the top ten. This rearrangement joins TRBV10-3 to TRBJ2-2; TRBD2 matches at 8 bases. The sequenced sample was CD8+ T cells from peripheral blood mononuclear cells, obtained in the second trimester of pregnancy. This clonotype was sampled from a female donor with multiple sclerosis, enrolled in a pregnancy study. CDR3 sequence reads: CAISAGGAPGELFF. The DNA for the CDR3 is TGTGCCATCAGTGCCGGGGGGGCTCCCGGGGAGCTGTTTTTT.